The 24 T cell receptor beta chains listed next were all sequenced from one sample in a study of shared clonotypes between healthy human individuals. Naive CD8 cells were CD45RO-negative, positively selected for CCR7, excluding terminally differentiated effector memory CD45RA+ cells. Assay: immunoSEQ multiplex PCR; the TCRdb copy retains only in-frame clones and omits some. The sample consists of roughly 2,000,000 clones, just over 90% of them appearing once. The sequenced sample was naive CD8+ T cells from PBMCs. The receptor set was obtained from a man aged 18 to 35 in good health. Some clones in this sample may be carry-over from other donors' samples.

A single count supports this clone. The DNA of the CDR3 is TGTGCCAGCAACAAACAGGGCTATGGCTACACCTTC. This translates into CASNKQGYGYTF. The J gene is TRBJ1-2, the V gene TRBV27; possible D gene TRBD1, 6 bases. The germline CDR1 and CDR2 sequences are MNHEY and SMNVEV (reference sequence). V lost 7 bases and J lost 4, with 10 bases in between. The CDR3 has 12 residues.

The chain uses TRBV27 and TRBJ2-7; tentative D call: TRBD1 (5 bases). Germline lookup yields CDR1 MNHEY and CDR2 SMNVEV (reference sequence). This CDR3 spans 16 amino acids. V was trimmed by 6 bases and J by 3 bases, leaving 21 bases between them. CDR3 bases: TGTGCCAGCAGCCTAGGAGCAGGGCGAACCCTCTACGAGCAGTACTTC. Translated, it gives CASSLGAGRTLYEQYF.

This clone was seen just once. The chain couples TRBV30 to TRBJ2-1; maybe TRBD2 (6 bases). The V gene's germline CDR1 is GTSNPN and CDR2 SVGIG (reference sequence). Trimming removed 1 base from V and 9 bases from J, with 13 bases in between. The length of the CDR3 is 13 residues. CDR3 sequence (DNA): TGTGCCTGGAGTGACGCGGGATATTCTGAGCAGTTCTTC. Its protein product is CAWSDAGYSEQFF. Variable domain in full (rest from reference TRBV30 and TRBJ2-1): SQTIHQWPATLVQPVGSPLSLECTVEGTSNPNLYWYRQAAGRGLQLLFYSVGIGQISSEVPQNLSASRPQDRQFILSSKKLLLSDSGFYLCAWSDAGYSEQFFGPGTRLTVL.

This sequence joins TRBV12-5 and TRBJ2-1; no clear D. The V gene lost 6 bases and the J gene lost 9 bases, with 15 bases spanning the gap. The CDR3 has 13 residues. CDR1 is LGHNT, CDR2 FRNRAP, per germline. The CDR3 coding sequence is TGTGCTAGTGGATCTGACCCCCCCGGTGAGCAGTTCTTC. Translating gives CASGSDPPGEQFF. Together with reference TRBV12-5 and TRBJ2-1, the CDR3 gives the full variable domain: DARVTQTPRHKVTEMGQEVTMRCQPILGHNTVFWYRQTMMQGLELLAYFRNRAPLDDSGMPKDRFSAEMPDATLATLKIQPSEPRDSAVYFCASGSDPPGEQFFGPGTRLTVL.

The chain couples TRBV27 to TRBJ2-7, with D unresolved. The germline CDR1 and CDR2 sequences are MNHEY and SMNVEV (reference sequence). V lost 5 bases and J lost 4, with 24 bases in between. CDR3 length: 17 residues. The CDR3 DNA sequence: TGTGCCAGCAGTCTGCAACCCCACGGCTATTTTCTATACGAGCAGTACTTC. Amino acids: CASSLQPHGYFLYEQYF.

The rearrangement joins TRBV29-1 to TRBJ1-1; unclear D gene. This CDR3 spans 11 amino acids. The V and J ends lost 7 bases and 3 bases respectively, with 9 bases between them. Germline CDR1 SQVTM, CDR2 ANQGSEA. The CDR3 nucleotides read TGCAGCGGGCCTGAGGACACTGAAGCTTTCTTT. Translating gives CSGPEDTEAFF. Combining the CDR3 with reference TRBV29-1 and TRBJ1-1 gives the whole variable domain SAVISQKPSRDICQRGTSLTIQCQVDSQVTMMFWYRQQPGQSLTLIATANQGSEATYESGFVIDKFPISRPNLTFSTLTVSNMSPEDSSIYLCSGPEDTEAFFGQGTRLTVV.

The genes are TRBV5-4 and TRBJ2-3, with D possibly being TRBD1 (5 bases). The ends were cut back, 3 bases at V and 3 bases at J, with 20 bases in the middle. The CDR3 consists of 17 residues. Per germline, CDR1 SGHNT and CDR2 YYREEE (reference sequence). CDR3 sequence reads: CASSWQISKGWTDTQYF. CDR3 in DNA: TGTGCCAGCAGCTGGCAGATTTCCAAGGGGTGGACAGATACGCAGTATTTT.

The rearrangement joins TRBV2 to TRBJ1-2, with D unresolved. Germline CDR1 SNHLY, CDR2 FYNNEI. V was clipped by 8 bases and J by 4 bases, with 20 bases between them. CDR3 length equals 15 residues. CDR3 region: CASSGGRVLSYGYTF. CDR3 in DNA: TGTGCCAGCTCGGGAGGAAGAGTCCTATCCTATGGCTACACCTTC.

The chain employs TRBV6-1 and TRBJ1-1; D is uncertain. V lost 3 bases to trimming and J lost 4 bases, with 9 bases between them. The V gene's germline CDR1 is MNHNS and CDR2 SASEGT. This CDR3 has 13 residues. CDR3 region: CASSDGEGTEAFF. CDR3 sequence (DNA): TGTGCCAGCAGTGATGGGGAGGGCACTGAAGCTTTCTTT.

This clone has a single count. The DNA for the CDR3 is TGTGCCAGCAGCCCGGTGGGGAGGTCTGGGGCCAACGTCCTGACTTTC. This sequence encodes CASSPVGRSGANVLTF. The chain is built from TRBV5-4 and TRBJ2-6, with a weak D call TRBD2 (6 bases). V gave up 4 bases and J gave up 1 base, with 12 bases separating them. CDR1 is SGHNT, CDR2 YYREEE, per germline (reference sequence). The CDR3 totals 16 residues.

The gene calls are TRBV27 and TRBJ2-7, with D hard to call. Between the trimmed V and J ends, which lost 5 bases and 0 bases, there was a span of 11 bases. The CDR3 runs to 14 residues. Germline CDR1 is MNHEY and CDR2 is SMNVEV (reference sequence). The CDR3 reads CASSPGRFSYEQYF. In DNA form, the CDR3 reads TGTGCCAGCAGTCCAGGCCGATTCTCCTACGAGCAGTACTTC.

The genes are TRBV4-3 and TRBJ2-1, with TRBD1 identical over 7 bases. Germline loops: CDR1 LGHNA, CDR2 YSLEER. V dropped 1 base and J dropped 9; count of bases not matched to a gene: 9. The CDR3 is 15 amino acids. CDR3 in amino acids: CASSQVKQGLGEQFF. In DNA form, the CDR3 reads TGCGCCAGCAGCCAAGTCAAACAGGGGTTGGGTGAGCAGTTCTTC.

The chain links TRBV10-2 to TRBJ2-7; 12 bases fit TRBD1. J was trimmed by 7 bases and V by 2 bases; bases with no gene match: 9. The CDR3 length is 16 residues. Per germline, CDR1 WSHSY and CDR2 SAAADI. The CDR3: CASSEERGQGAREQYF. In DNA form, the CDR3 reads TGCGCCAGCAGTGAGGAGAGGGGACAGGGGGCGCGGGAGCAGTACTTC.

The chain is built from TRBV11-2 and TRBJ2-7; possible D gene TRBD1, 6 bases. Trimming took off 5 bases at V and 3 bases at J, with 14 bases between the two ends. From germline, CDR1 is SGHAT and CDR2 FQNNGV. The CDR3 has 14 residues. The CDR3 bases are TGTGCCAGCAGCCCGGACAGATTTGGCTACGAGCAGTACTTC. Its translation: CASSPDRFGYEQYF.

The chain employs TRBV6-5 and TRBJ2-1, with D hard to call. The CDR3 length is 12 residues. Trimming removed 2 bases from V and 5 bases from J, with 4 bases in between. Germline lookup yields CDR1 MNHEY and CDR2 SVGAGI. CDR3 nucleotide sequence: TGTGCCAGCAGTTACACCGACAATGAGCAGTTCTTC. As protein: CASSYTDNEQFF.

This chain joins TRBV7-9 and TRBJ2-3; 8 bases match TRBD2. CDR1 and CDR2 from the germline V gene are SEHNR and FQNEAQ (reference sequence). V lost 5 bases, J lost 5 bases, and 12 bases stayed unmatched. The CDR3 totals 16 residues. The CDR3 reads CASSPRGVAGLDTQYF. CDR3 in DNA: TGTGCCAGCAGCCCCAGAGGTGTAGCGGGATTAGATACGCAGTATTTT.

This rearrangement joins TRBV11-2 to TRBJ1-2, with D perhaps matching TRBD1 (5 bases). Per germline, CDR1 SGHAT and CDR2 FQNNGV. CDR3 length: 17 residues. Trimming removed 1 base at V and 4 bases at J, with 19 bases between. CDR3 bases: TGTGCCAGCAGCTTAGCCCGGTCAGGGTCAGACCCCTATGGCTACACCTTC. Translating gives CASSLARSGSDPYGYTF.

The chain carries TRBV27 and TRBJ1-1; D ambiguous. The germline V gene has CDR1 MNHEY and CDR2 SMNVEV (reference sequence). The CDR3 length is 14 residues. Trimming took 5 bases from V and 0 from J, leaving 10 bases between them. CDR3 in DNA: TGTGCCAGCAGTCCCCGGGTAATGAACACTGAAGCTTTCTTT. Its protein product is CASSPRVMNTEAFF.

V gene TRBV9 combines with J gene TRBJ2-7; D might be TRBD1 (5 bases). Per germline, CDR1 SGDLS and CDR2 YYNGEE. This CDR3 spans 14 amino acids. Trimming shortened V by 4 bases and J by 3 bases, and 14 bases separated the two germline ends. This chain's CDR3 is CASSQGPPRYEQYF. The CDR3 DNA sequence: TGTGCCAGCAGCCAGGGTCCCCCCCGCTACGAGCAGTACTTC.

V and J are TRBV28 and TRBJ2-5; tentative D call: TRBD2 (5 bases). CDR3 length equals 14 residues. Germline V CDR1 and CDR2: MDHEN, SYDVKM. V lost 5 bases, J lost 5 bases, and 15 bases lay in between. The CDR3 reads CASSPPAAEETQYF. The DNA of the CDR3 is TGTGCCAGCAGTCCCCCAGCAGCGGAGGAGACCCAGTACTTC.

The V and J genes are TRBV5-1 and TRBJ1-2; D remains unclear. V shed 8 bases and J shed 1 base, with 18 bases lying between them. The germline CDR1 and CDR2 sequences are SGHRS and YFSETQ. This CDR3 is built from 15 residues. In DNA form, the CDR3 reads TGCGCCAGACTATTATCCGGGTCGAGTAACTATGGCTACACCTTC. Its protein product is CARLLSGSSNYGYTF.

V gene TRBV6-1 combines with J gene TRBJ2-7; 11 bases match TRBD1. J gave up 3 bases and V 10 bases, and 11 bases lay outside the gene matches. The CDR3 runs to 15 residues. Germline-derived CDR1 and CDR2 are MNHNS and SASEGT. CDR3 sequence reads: CATLSPGTGGYEQYF. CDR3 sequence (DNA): TGTGCCACCTTATCGCCCGGGACAGGGGGCTACGAGCAGTACTTC.

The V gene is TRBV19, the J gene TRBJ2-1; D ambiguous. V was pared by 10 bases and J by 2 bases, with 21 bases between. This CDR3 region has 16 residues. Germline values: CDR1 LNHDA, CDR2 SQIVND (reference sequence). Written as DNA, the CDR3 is TGTGCCACCACGAACTTAACGCGATACCCCTACAATGAGCAGTTCTTC. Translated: CATTNLTRYPYNEQFF.

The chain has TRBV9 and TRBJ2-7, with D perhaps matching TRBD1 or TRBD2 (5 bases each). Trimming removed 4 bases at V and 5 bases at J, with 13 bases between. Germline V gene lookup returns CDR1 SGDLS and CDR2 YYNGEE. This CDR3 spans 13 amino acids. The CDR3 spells CASSPEGFDEQYF. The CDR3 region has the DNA TGTGCCAGCAGCCCCGAGGGGTTCGACGAGCAGTACTTC.